This T cell receptor (beta chain) was sequenced during a study of blood T cell repertoires in COVID-19. Study context: There were acute and convalescent COVID-19 samples, and they came from the United States, Italy and Spain. PBMCs, B-cell-depleted T cells, or T cells were the source of the cDNA or gDNA that made up the material.

The CDR3 contains 14 residues. Deletions cut 7 bases from V and 5 bases from J, with 16 bases between. The germline gives CDR1 SGHRS, CDR2 YFSETQ. Original processing notes: Cell counts per sample came from amplifying reference gene primers. Sequenced by immunoSEQ multiplex PCR; TCRdb stores in-frame clones only, minus some. That table furnishes V, J and clone size, whereas the DNA furnished D and trimming. The table records about 59,000 clones, approximately 81% of them present only once. This chain joins TRBV5-1 and TRBJ2-1, with D possibly TRBD2 on 6 matching bases. This receptor was obtained from a woman over 75 with active or convalescent COVID-19. The material sequenced was peripheral blood. CDR3 amino acids: CASAWGVSDNEQFF. DNA of the CDR3: TGCGCCAGCGCGTGGGGGGTATCGGACAATGAGCAGTTCTTC.